This T cell receptor beta chain was observed in a study of tumor-infiltrating lymphocytes in primary liver carcinoma. Findings and limits, study-wide: The study found a significantly higher top-250-clone fraction in tumors than in blood (p = 0.039).

Details on this clonotype: Its specificity is unknown. A much larger clone lies one base from this, so it may be a read error.

Making TCR beta cDNA involved approximately 510 ng total RNA and a constant-region primer. Slightly modified ARM-PCR served as the procedure for the TCR beta libraries. These libraries came from three rounds of nested multiplex PCR. A C-beta reverse primer and TRBV1-TRBV30 forward primers served in each of the first two PCR rounds, at about 10 cycles apiece. TCRdb re-called the multiplex PCR reads with MiXCR, one entry per CDR3 protein. Of about 200,000 distinct CDR3 sequences detected, roughly two thirds appear once; the ten largest clones hold approximately 7%. The blood RNA (from unsorted whole blood) was obtained, and germline DNA was also extracted. Germline V gene lookup returns CDR1 MNHNS and CDR2 SASEGT. The CDR3 loop spans 13 amino acids.

The chain links TRBV6-1 to TRBJ2-1; 7 bases fit TRBD1. This TCR was sampled from a woman aged 60-75 years with primary liver carcinoma and hepatitis B virus infection. Source material: peripheral blood. CDR3 sequence reads: CTSGQVRLGEQFF. Written as DNA, the CDR3 is TGTACCAGCGGACAGGTACGGTTAGGTGAGCAGTTCTTC.